The 9 T cell receptor beta chains below come from one sample, sequenced in a study of blood T cell repertoires in COVID-19. Sequencing used immunoSEQ multiplex PCR; TCRdb keeps in-frame clones, though not all of them. The sample has some 300,000 clones; approximately 86% are singletons. Sequencing was performed on peripheral blood. The origin of the receptors is a man in his 70s with acute or convalescent COVID-19.

The genes are TRBV4-2 and TRBJ2-7; TRBD2 is a possible D gene (6 bases). This CDR3 is built from 15 residues. CDR1 is LGHNA, CDR2 YNFKEQ, per germline. Trimming shortened V by 4 bases and J by 7 bases, and 20 bases separated the two germline ends. CDR3 region: CASSRGTAGTYEQYF. Written as DNA, the CDR3 is TGTGCCAGCAGCCGAGGGACCGCGGGGACTTATGAGCAGTACTTC.

The chain is built from TRBV6-2 or TRBV6-3 and TRBJ1-2, with D possibly being TRBD1 (5 bases). The CDR3 is 14 residues long. V was trimmed by 5 bases and J by 4 bases, leaving 14 bases between them. Germline CDR1 reads MNHEY; CDR2 reads SVGEGT. CDR3 DNA sequence: TGTGCCAGCAGTGACGGGGGACGGTCCTATGGCTACACCTTC. Its protein product is CASSDGGRSYGYTF.

With respect to this clone: The germline gene is not matched at one end of the junction; a read error may be the cause. The V call is TRBV2, the J call TRBJ2-3; D gene uncertain. CDR1 SNHLY and CDR2 FYNNEI come from the germline V gene. The CDR3 length is 14 residues. The CDR3 DNA reads as TGTGCCAGCAACAGATTAGTATCTCCGATCCCTTCAGTATTT. It specifies CASNRLVSPIPSVF.

V and J are TRBV9 and TRBJ1-5; weak D call: TRBD1 (6 bases). CDR1 is SGDLS, CDR2 YYNGEE, per germline. Trimming removed 4 bases from V and 8 bases from J, with 13 bases in between. This CDR3 contains 13 residues. CDR3 loop: CASSLGGDEPQHF. CDR3 DNA sequence: TGTGCCAGCAGCCTAGGGGGGGATGAGCCCCAGCATTTT.

The V gene is TRBV30, the J gene TRBJ2-1, with TRBD1 identical over 10 bases. The CDR3 consists of 13 residues. Germline V gene lookup returns CDR1 GTSNPN and CDR2 SVGIG (reference sequence). V lost 0 bases to trimming and J lost 14 bases; unmatched junction nucleotides: 7. The chain's CDR3 is CAWSVLLTGGKFF. CDR3 DNA sequence: TGTGCCTGGAGTGTCCTTTTGACAGGGGGCAAGTTCTTC.

This chain connects TRBV27 to TRBJ2-5; possibly TRBD2 for D (6 bases). Per the germline V gene, CDR1 is MNHEY and CDR2 is SMNVEV (reference sequence). The germline V and J ends were trimmed by 2 bases and 5 bases, with 9 bases remaining between them. The CDR3 loop spans 13 amino acids. The CDR3 reads CASSLTSFETQYF. Written as DNA, the CDR3 is TGTGCCAGCAGTTTAACTAGCTTCGAGACCCAGTACTTC.

The CDR3 nucleotides read TGTGCCTGGAGCGACGTTAGGGGGGGACCCTACGAGCAGTACTTC. Protein product: CAWSDVRGGPYEQYF. The genes are TRBV30 and TRBJ2-7, with D possibly matching TRBD2 (7 bases). Germline CDR1 reads GTSNPN; CDR2 reads SVGIG (reference sequence). The CDR3 totals 15 residues. V was trimmed by 3 bases and J by 2 bases, leaving 17 bases between them.

The rearrangement joins TRBV6-2 or TRBV6-3 to TRBJ2-5, with D maybe TRBD2 (6 bases). The CDR3 extends over 12 amino acids. V gave up 2 bases and J gave up 7 bases, with 8 bases separating them. The V gene's germline CDR1 is MNHEY and CDR2 SVGEGT. The CDR3 bases are TGTGCCAGCAGTTACGAAGCGGGGACCCAGTACTTC. Residues: CASSYEAGTQYF.

The chain uses TRBV9 and TRBJ2-7; D ambiguous. CDR3 length: 15 residues. Trimming pared 0 bases from V and 0 bases from J, leaving 10 bases between. Germline loops: CDR1 SGDLS, CDR2 YYNGEE. This chain's CDR3 is CASSVAAGFSYEQYF. The CDR3 DNA follows: TGTGCCAGCAGCGTAGCGGCAGGCTTCTCCTACGAGCAGTACTTC.